The T cell receptor (beta chain) described here comes from a study of cytomegalovirus exposure and HLA in healthy donors. With 60 Vbeta and 13 Jbeta primers, the PCR was carried out. Sequencing was performed with immunoSEQ multiplex PCR; in TCRdb, only in-frame clones are kept and a portion is missing. Here the sample spans fewer than 60,000 clones, approximately 80% being singletons. The clonotype was recovered from a man aged 45-65 years in good health and CMV-seronegative. Sequenced: PBMCs.

This CDR3 reads CASSQEGTTNRESYGYTF. In nucleotides, the CDR3 is TGCGCCAGCAGCCAAGAGGGGACGACAAACAGGGAATCCTATGGCTACACCTTC. V and J are TRBV4-1 and TRBJ1-2; D perhaps matches TRBD1 (6 bases). Germline V lookup: CDR1 MGHRA, CDR2 YSYEKL. V was pared by 0 bases and J by 4 bases, with 21 bases between. This CDR3 contains 18 residues.